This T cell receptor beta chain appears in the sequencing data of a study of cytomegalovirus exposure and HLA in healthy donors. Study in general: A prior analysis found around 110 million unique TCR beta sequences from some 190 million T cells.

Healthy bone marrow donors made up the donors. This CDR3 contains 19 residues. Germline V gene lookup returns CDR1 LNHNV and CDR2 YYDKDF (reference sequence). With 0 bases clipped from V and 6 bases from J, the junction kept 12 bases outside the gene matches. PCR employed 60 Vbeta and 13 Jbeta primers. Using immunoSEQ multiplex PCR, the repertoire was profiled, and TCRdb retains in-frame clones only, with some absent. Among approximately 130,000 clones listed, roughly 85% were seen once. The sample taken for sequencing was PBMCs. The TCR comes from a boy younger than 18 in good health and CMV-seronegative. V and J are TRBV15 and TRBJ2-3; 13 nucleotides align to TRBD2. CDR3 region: CATSRDRGTSGTLWDTQYF. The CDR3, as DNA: TGTGCCACCAGCAGAGATCGGGGGACTAGCGGGACGCTTTGGGATACGCAGTATTTT.